The T cell receptor beta chain described here comes from a study of OX40 agonist ivuxolimab in advanced cancers. Germline V gene sequence: CDR1 LNHDA, CDR2 SQIVND (reference sequence). The CDR3 consists of 15 residues. V was trimmed by 6 bases and J by 7 bases, leaving 21 bases between them. The protocol was immunoSEQ multiplex PCR, while the TCRdb copy is restricted to in-frame clones and leaves out a portion. The data show tens of thousands of clones, about 91% seen once. The genes are TRBV19 and TRBJ1-2; tentative D call: TRBD1 (5 bases). This clonotype originated in an adult with an advanced solid tumor such as melanoma, head and neck, liver or kidney cancer. The material was CD4+ or CD8+ T cells sorted from blood, obtained in a trial of the OX40 agonist ivuxolimab. The CDR3 sequence is CASSNSGPYTSGYTF. CDR3 nucleotide sequence: TGTGCCAGTAGCAACTCGGGACCATACACAAGTGGCTACACCTTC.